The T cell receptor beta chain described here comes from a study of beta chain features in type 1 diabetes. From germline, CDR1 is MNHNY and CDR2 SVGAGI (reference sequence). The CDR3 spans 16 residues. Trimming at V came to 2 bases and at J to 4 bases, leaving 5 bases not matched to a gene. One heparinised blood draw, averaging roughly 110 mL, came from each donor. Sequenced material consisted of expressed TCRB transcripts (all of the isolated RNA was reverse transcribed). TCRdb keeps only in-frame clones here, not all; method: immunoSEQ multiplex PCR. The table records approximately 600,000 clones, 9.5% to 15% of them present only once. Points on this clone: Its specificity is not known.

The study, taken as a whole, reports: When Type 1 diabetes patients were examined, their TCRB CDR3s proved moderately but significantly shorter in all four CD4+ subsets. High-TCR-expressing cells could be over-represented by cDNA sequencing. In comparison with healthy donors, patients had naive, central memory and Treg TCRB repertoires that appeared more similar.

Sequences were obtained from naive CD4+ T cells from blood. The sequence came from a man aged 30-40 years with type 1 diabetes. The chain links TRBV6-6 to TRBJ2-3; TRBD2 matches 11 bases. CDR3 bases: TGTGCCAGCAGTTACGCTACTAGCGGGGGTTCAGATACGCAGTATTTT. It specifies CASSYATSGGSDTQYF.